A single sample is the source of the 31 T cell receptor beta chains below, sequenced in a study of blood T cell repertoires in COVID-19 (dated by TCRdb to 2020 to 2022). Preparation of the library involved the immunoSEQ multiplex PCR assay. This immuneACCESS table, as held by TCRdb, lists in-frame sequences with V and J called but not all clones. Of the missing ones, under half trace to an unresolved V gene in checked studies; the others have no known cause. In all, the sample holds about 260,000 clones, and 91% of those were seen once. The ten most abundant clones make up under 3% of the sample. Input material: peripheral blood. These receptors came from a person under 30 with COVID-19, enrolled during active disease.

The gene calls are TRBV30 and TRBJ2-2; maybe TRBD2 (5 bases). The germline V and J ends were trimmed by 4 bases and 7 bases, with 16 bases remaining between them. In germline, CDR1 is GTSNPN, CDR2 SVGIG (reference sequence). The CDR3 extends over 14 amino acids. The DNA of the CDR3 is TGTGCCTGGACTAGGGAGACCAACTACGGGGAGCTGTTTTTT. It is translated as CAWTRETNYGELFF.

The chain employs TRBV6-5 and TRBJ2-1, with a weak D call TRBD2 (6 bases). Germline CDR1 reads MNHEY; CDR2 reads SVGAGI. This CDR3 is 14 amino acids long. Trimming removed 10 bases from V and 3 bases from J, with 16 bases in between. The CDR3 DNA sequence: TGTGCCACCTCCTGGGGGGATAGCTACAATGAGCAGTTCTTC. Translated: CATSWGDSYNEQFF.

This clone was detected once. The CDR3 DNA is TGTGCCAGCGAGAAGGGGGAGTACCGGCCTGGCTACACCTTC. Protein product: CASEKGEYRPGYTF. The rearrangement joins TRBV7-9 to TRBJ1-2, with a possible D match to TRBD1 (6 bases). Trimming shortened V by 8 bases and J by 7 bases, and 20 bases separated the two germline ends. This CDR3 spans 14 amino acids. Per the germline V gene, CDR1 is SEHNR and CDR2 is FQNEAQ (reference sequence).

The chain joins TRBV24-1 to TRBJ1-5, with 7 nucleotides matching TRBD1. The CDR3 extends over 14 amino acids. J was trimmed by 7 bases and V by 4 bases; bases with no gene match: 6. Germline-derived CDR1 and CDR2 are KGHDR and SFDVKD. The CDR3 loop is CATSDQGQLQPQHF. CDR3 DNA: TGTGCCACCAGTGACCAGGGACAGCTCCAGCCCCAGCATTTT.

The chain links TRBV27 to TRBJ2-1; TRBD2 is a possible D gene (5 bases). Germline CDR1 and CDR2: MNHEY and SMNVEV (reference sequence). This CDR3 is built from 13 residues. Trimming shortened V by 3 bases and J by 7 bases, and 10 bases separated the two germline ends. CDR3 sequence: CASSLQAVNEQFF. The CDR3 DNA sequence: TGTGCCAGCAGTTTGCAAGCGGTGAATGAGCAGTTCTTC.

This chain connects TRBV7-2 to TRBJ1-5; D remains ambiguous. V was trimmed by 3 bases and J by 4 bases, leaving 13 bases between them. This CDR3 region has 15 residues. CDR1 and CDR2 (germline): SGHTA, FQGNSA. The CDR3 DNA reads as TGTGCCAGCAGCTTGGAGGGAGGGAATAATCAGCCCCAGCATTTT. Translation gives CASSLEGGNNQPQHF.

With regard to this clone: With a much larger clone just one base away, this may be a read error. The chain employs TRBV5-4 and TRBJ1-1; TRBD1 matches 9 bases. Unmatched junction bases numbered 1, after V lost 3 bases and J lost 1 base. CDR3 length: 14 amino acids. Germline V CDR1 and CDR2: SGHNT, YYREEE (reference sequence). This chain's CDR3 is CASSWGQGNTEAFF. CDR3 bases: TGTGCCAGCAGCTGGGGACAGGGGAACACTGAAGCTTTCTTT.

V and J are TRBV7-9 and TRBJ1-1; D call uncertain. Trimming removed 5 bases from V and 5 bases from J, with 15 bases in between. The germline V gene encodes CDR1 SEHNR and CDR2 FQNEAQ (reference sequence). The CDR3 runs to 14 residues. CDR3 loop: CASSLDLLGTEAFF. The CDR3 region has the DNA TGTGCCAGCAGCCTTGATCTCCTCGGGACTGAAGCTTTCTTT.

The rearrangement joins TRBV9 to TRBJ1-1; D unresolved. The CDR3 is 15 residues long. Germline V gene lookup returns CDR1 SGDLS and CDR2 YYNGEE. V lost 3 bases and J 1 base, leaving 13 bases between the germline ends. In nucleotides, the CDR3 is TGTGCCAGCAGCGGATCTAGAGAGCCGAACACTGAAGCTTTCTTT. Encoded protein: CASSGSREPNTEAFF. The complete variable domain, with remaining parts taken from reference TRBV9 and TRBJ1-1, reads DSGVTQTPKHLITATGQRVTLRCSPRSGDLSVYWYQQSLDQGLQFLIQYYNGEERAKGNILERFSAQQFPDLHSELNLSSLELGDSALYFCASSGSREPNTEAFFGQGTRLTVV.

The J gene is TRBJ1-5, the V gene TRBV19, with 8 bases fitting TRBD1. Germline CDR1 and CDR2: LNHDA and SQIVND (reference sequence). The CDR3 length is 16 residues. V shed 5 bases, J shed 4 bases, and the junction held 10 bases outside the gene matches. Here the CDR3 DNA reads TGTGCCAGTAGTCCCACAGGGGGAACATGGAATCAGCCCCAGCATTTT. Translation gives CASSPTGGTWNQPQHF.

The V and J genes are TRBV6-5 and TRBJ1-1; D call uncertain. CDR3 length: 11 amino acids. Per germline, CDR1 MNHEY and CDR2 SVGAGI. Deletions cut 5 bases from V and 11 bases from J, with 12 bases between. In DNA, the CDR3 is TGTGCCAGCAGTCTAGCCTGGTTGGCTTTCTTT. Protein: CASSLAWLAFF.

This clone has just one count. This rearrangement joins TRBV19 to TRBJ2-3, with TRBD2 identical over 8 bases. The germline gives CDR1 LNHDA, CDR2 SQIVND (reference sequence). This CDR3 has 17 residues. The junction had 10 bases not matched to a gene; V was cut back by 3 bases and J by 2 bases. The DNA for the CDR3 is TGTGCCAGTAGTATTTCATTGCGGGAGGATTACACAGATACGCAGTATTTT. It translates to CASSISLREDYTDTQYF.

V and J are TRBV14 and TRBJ2-7; 8 bases line up with TRBD2. With 3 bases clipped from V and 3 bases from J, the junction kept 10 bases outside the gene matches. Looked up from germline, CDR1 is SGHDN and CDR2 is FVKESK. This CDR3 comprises 16 residues. CDR3 residues: CASSQGTSGSHYEQYF. In DNA, the CDR3 is TGTGCCAGCAGCCAGGGAACCAGCGGGAGCCACTACGAGCAGTACTTC.

The gene calls are TRBV6-2 or TRBV6-3 and TRBJ2-5; D may be TRBD2 (6 bases). This CDR3 is built from 15 residues. Trimming left V 2 bases short and J 0 bases short, with 10 bases between. Germline CDR1 is MNHEY and CDR2 is SVGEGT. This CDR3 is CASSYGLADQETQYF. Written as DNA, the CDR3 is TGTGCCAGCAGTTACGGTTTAGCGGACCAAGAGACCCAGTACTTC.

The chain has TRBV2 and TRBJ2-4; D is undetermined. The CDR3 extends over 15 amino acids. Germline CDR1 is SNHLY and CDR2 is FYNNEI. V was trimmed by 3 bases and J by 0 bases, leaving 9 bases between them. The CDR3 reads CASSDRLAAKNIQYF. The CDR3 nucleotides read TGTGCCAGCAGTGACCGACTTGCAGCCAAAAACATTCAGTACTTC.

A single count supports this clone. The chain couples TRBV29-1 to TRBJ2-2; maybe TRBD2 (5 bases). Germline values: CDR1 SQVTM, CDR2 ANQGSEA. V dropped 6 bases and J dropped 3 bases, with 11 bases sitting between them. The CDR3 contains 13 residues. The CDR3 coding sequence is TGCAGCGTCGAACGGGGATACACCGGGGAGCTGTTTTTT. Amino acids: CSVERGYTGELFF.

V and J are TRBV3-1 (or the pseudogene TRBV3-2) and TRBJ1-2, with 9 bases aligning to TRBD1. The germline CDR1 and CDR2 sequences are LGHDT and YNNKEL (reference sequence). J gave up 4 bases and V 4 bases, and 7 bases lay outside the gene matches. This CDR3 is 15 amino acids long. This chain's CDR3 is CASSRTGQGTYGYTF. The CDR3 nucleotides read TGTGCCAGCAGCCGAACCGGACAGGGGACCTATGGCTACACCTTC.

V and J are TRBV5-1 and TRBJ2-2; 7 positions agree with TRBD2. Per the germline V gene, CDR1 is SGHRS and CDR2 is YFSETQ. Trimming took 3 bases from V and 1 from J; bases not matched to a gene: 9. This CDR3 comprises 17 residues. The CDR3 region has the DNA TGCGCCAGCAGCTGGGCGGTCCAGCGGGGGAACACCGGGGAGCTGTTTTTT. Amino acid sequence: CASSWAVQRGNTGELFF.

The genes are TRBV5-1 and TRBJ2-2, with 8 nucleotides matching TRBD1. CDR3 size: 16 residues. Per germline, CDR1 SGHRS and CDR2 YFSETQ. The junction had 4 bases not matched to a gene; V was cut back by 2 bases and J by 1 base. CDR3 DNA: TGCGCCAGCAGCTTCTCCGGGACAGGGAACACCGGGGAGCTGTTTTTT. Its translation is CASSFSGTGNTGELFF.

CDR3 sequence: CASSQDDSNNEKLFF. The CDR3 nucleotides read TGTGCCAGCAGCCAAGACGACAGTAATAATGAAAAACTGTTTTTT. This chain connects TRBV3-1 (or the pseudogene TRBV3-2) to TRBJ1-4; D is possibly TRBD1 (5 bases). CDR3 size: 15 residues. The ends were cut back, 0 bases at V and 4 bases at J, with 9 bases in the middle. Germline V CDR1 and CDR2: LGHDT, YNNKEL (reference sequence).

The chain is built from TRBV5-1 and TRBJ2-7; 10 bases align to TRBD1. The length of the CDR3 is 14 residues. Losses at the gene ends were 4 bases for V and 6 bases for J; bases not matched to a gene: 7. Germline values: CDR1 SGHRS, CDR2 YFSETQ. The CDR3 sequence: CASSPDRGLGEQYF. CDR3 coding DNA: TGCGCCAGCAGCCCAGACAGGGGGCTGGGCGAGCAGTACTTC.

V and J are TRBV6-1 and TRBJ2-1; tentatively, D is TRBD1 (5 bases). V dropped 3 bases and J dropped 7 bases, with 10 bases sitting between them. Germline V gene sequence: CDR1 MNHNS, CDR2 SASEGT. The length of the CDR3 is 13 residues. The CDR3 here is CASSEGQSNEQFF. The CDR3 nucleotides are TGTGCCAGCAGTGAGGGGCAGAGTAATGAGCAGTTCTTC.

This chain uses TRBV18 with TRBJ2-5; 7 positions match TRBD1. CDR1 and CDR2 (germline): KGHSH, LQKENI. This CDR3 has 13 amino acids. V shed 6 bases, J shed 1 base, and the junction held 2 bases outside the gene matches. The CDR3 is CASSRDSQETQYF. The DNA of the CDR3 is TGTGCCAGCTCCCGGGACAGCCAAGAGACCCAGTACTTC.

J is TRBJ1-2 and V is TRBV5-1; possibly TRBD1 for D (6 bases). V lost 4 bases and J lost 2, with 9 bases in between. Germline V gene data show CDR1 as SGHRS and CDR2 as YFSETQ. The CDR3 sequence is 13 residues long. Here the CDR3 DNA reads TGCGCCAGCAGCCAGGACAGAAACTATGGCTACACCTTC. As protein: CASSQDRNYGYTF.

The rearrangement links TRBV5-8 to TRBJ2-7, with TRBD1 matching 9 bases. Germline values: CDR1 SGHTS, CDR2 YDEGEE. The V segment lost 4 bases and the J segment 4 bases; nucleotides outside the gene matches: 12. This CDR3 spans 16 amino acids. The chain's CDR3 is CASSVGYRDRDYEQYF. For the CDR3, the DNA is TGTGCCAGCAGCGTAGGATACCGGGACAGGGATTACGAGCAGTACTTC.

This clone was seen once. The V call is TRBV12-3 or TRBV12-4, the J call TRBJ1-1; D remains unclear. The V end was cut by 6 bases, the J end by 1 base, with 9 bases between. The CDR3 runs to 13 residues. CDR3 region: CASSQDWNTEAFF. CDR3 coding DNA: TGTGCCAGCAGCCAGGATTGGAACACTGAAGCTTTCTTT.

The V call is TRBV20-1, the J call TRBJ2-1; a possible D gene is TRBD1 (6 bases). Per the germline V gene, CDR1 is DFQATT and CDR2 is SNEGSKA (reference sequence). Trimming removed 3 bases at V and 0 bases at J, with 9 bases between. CDR3 length: 14 residues. CDR3 sequence reads: CSASTGSSYNEQFF. The CDR3 DNA sequence: TGCAGTGCTAGTACAGGGAGCTCCTACAATGAGCAGTTCTTC.

This clone showed up just a few times. The chain has TRBV9 and TRBJ1-1, with D possibly TRBD1 on 5 matching bases. The CDR3 length is 17 residues. The V end lost 4 bases, the J end lost 6 bases, and 25 bases lay between the germline ends. Germline V gene data show CDR1 as SGDLS and CDR2 as YYNGEE. CDR3 bases: TGTGCCAGCAGCATCCCGTTGGGGGGTGGGGCCCATCCTGAAGCTTTCTTT. This sequence encodes CASSIPLGGGAHPEAFF.

This clone was observed once. The chain links TRBV5-1 to TRBJ2-1; D is possibly TRBD1 (5 bases). This CDR3 has 16 amino acids. V gave up 5 bases and J gave up 6 bases, with 21 bases separating them. Germline loops: CDR1 SGHRS, CDR2 YFSETQ. In DNA form, the CDR3 reads TGCGCCAGCAGTACCATCCCCAGGGATCGCGGCAATGAGCAGTTCTTC. Amino acid sequence: CASSTIPRDRGNEQFF.

The rearrangement joins TRBV12-5 to TRBJ2-2; TRBD1 matches at 8 bases. The V gene's germline CDR1 is LGHNT and CDR2 FRNRAP. J was trimmed by 12 bases and V by 0 bases; bases with no gene match: 3. CDR3 length: 13 residues. The CDR3, as DNA: TGTGCTAGTGGTTTGGTTGGGACAGGTCAGCTGTTTTTT. Amino acids: CASGLVGTGQLFF.

The chain couples TRBV6-5 to TRBJ2-1; 7 bases map to TRBD2. This CDR3 has 15 residues. The germline V gene encodes CDR1 MNHEY and CDR2 SVGAGI. The V gene end was trimmed by 7 bases and the J gene end by 5 bases; junction bases not matched to a gene: 11. The DNA for the CDR3 is TGTGCCAGCACCGAAGTTGGGACTACCAACAATGAGCAGTTCTTC. Translating gives CASTEVGTTNNEQFF.